The source of this TCR beta chain is a study of T cell repertoires in cytomegalovirus infection. On the study more broadly: Public TCR beta signatures indicated both CMV infection and matching HLA type.

V shed 6 bases and J 0 bases; nucleotides not matched to a gene: 10. CDR3 size: 17 residues. The study, taken as a whole, reports: Carriers of CMV plus the relevant HLA were identified by cumulative public TCR beta family frequency. HLA-C-restricted CMV-specific TCR beta clonotypes prevailed in the ex vivo response.

In TCRdb, the reads were re-called with MiXCR into one record per CDR3 protein. The sample contains under 150,000 distinct CDR3 sequences, approximately 8.8% of which appear only once. This clonotype was counted many times. Its specificity is unknown. The sample was PBMCs. The TCR originated in a human donor in good health (CMV status not recorded). Some clones in this sample may be carry-over from other donors' samples. The chain carries TRBV12-3 or TRBV12-4 and TRBJ2-5; TRBD2 agrees at 10 bases. The CDR3 loop reads CASRPGVSGGYQETQYF. The CDR3 DNA is TGTGCCAGCAGGCCGGGGGTTAGCGGGGGGTACCAAGAGACCCAGTACTTC.